This T cell receptor (beta chain) was sequenced in a study of cytomegalovirus exposure and HLA in healthy donors. Study-wide results and limits: The HLA-A and HLA-B alleles of most subjects were reportedly predicted accurately from TCR beta sequences. Serostatus for CMV was the only available immune exposure information.

Worth noting for this clone: Its specificity is unknown.

PCR was performed using 60 Vbeta and 13 Jbeta primers. Generated by immunoSEQ multiplex PCR, the TCRdb table keeps only in-frame clones and is missing some. The sample lists 100,000 to 150,000 clones, 75% to 90% occurring once. CDR3 length: 15 residues. The germline V gene encodes CDR1 SGDLS and CDR2 YYNGEE. V gave up 3 bases and J gave up 1 base, with 11 bases separating them. J is TRBJ2-1 and V is TRBV9; D unclear. The receptor was isolated from a man aged 30-40 years in good health and CMV-seropositive. Material: PBMCs. The CDR3 coding sequence is TGTGCCAGCAGCGGGATAGGAGCGTCCTACAATGAGCAGTTCTTC. It yields the protein CASSGIGASYNEQFF.